The T cell receptor (beta chain) described here comes from a study of beta chain features in type 1 diabetes (dated by TCRdb to 2016 to 2019). Concerning the study at large: Mean age, gender distribution, total cell number and subset yield did not differ between patients and healthy donors. A total of roughly 98,000,000 sorted cells were examined across all samples, and a strong correlation was observed between cell number per subset and RNA yield. The study compared the TCRB repertoires of sorted circulating CD4+ T cell subsets in recently diagnosed type 1 diabetes patients with those in matched healthy donors. Regulatory and stem cell-like memory subsets were obtained from only 8 patients and roughly 8 healthy donors, while naive and central memory subsets were obtained from all 30 or so donors.

Each donor gave one peripheral blood draw, averaging about 100 mL, which was collected into heparinised tubes. A BD FACSAria II and a panel including CD45RO, CCR7, CD25, CD127, CD95 and CD27 were used to sort naive, central memory, regulatory and stem cell-like memory CD4+ T cells. Every sorted population had a purity above 95%. PBMCs were separated immediately by Lymphoprep density gradient centrifugation and were stained directly, without being cultured. Samples were stained and sorted in pairs, with one healthy donor and one patient per experiment, so that batch effects were minimized. Based on the germline V gene, the CDR1 and CDR2 sequences are SQVTM and ANQGSEA. From its cysteine to its phenylalanine, the CDR3 spans 16 amino acids. The DNA shown is the 48-base CDR3, in frame from base 1. The germline ends are 18 bases apart after V is trimmed by 6 bases and J by 0 bases. Overall results and qualifications from the work: Sequencing cDNA rather than genomic DNA could over-represent highly expressing activated cells, although activation and CD3 levels did not differ between groups. Shorter templates might have been favored by PCR, but patient and control samples were amplified and corrected together, so both groups would have been affected equally by any skew. Naive, central memory and regulatory TCRB repertoires appeared to be more similar among patients than among healthy donors. A moderate but significant shortening of TCRB CDR3 length was observed in type 1 diabetes patients in all four CD4+ subsets. Because small numbers of individuals were included in the HLA sub-analyses, any influence of HLA type on TCRB rearrangement was left unresolved. Patients with type 1 diabetes made fewer insertions and deleted more nucleotides at VDJ recombination sites, implying thymic rearrangement abnormalities.

The High Capacity cDNA Reverse Transcription Kit was used to reverse transcribe all of the isolated RNA, meaning that expressed TCRB transcripts were what got sequenced. Deep immunoSEQ sequencing was performed on naive, central memory and regulatory T cell samples, with an average of around 3.5 million total reads per sample. Sorted cells were lysed in RLT buffer, and RNA was extracted using DNase-treated RNeasy Micro or Mini kits according to cell number. To prevent cross-contamination, every cell subset was processed on its own, while patient and healthy donor samples were processed together. TCRB sequences were amplified from cDNA with the immunoSEQ multiplex PCR, producing 87-bp fragments spanning the CDR3 region. The amplicons were sequenced using the Illumina HiSeq platform. The original pipeline was this. Synthetic template baselines were used to correct PCR bias computationally, reads within Hamming distance 2 were collapsed, and singletons that could not be merged were discarded. By aligning reads against IMGT, V, D and J genes, CDR3 length, and insertions or deletions at six rearrangement sites were assigned. Within each subset, clonotype counts were normalized to sorted cell number, and only after that were true diversity and Gini coefficients computed with the tcR R package. Repertoire sharing was quantified using the overlap coefficient calculated on TCRB nucleotide sequences. TCRdb retrieved this table from immuneACCESS and kept in-frame rearrangements only. Not all clones are present; in checked studies, unresolved V genes account for under half, and no reason is known for the remainder. V, J and clone size are those of that table, while D and trimming were read from the DNA. The table for this sample lists over 300,000 clones; 8% of them were counted only once. The biggest ten clones account for less than 0.45% of the sample.

Turning to this clone: Its antigen is currently not known. No base-level quality is on record; no much larger clone is a single base apart.

The TCR originated in a woman between 18 and 29 years old in good health. The sequenced material came from central memory CD4+ T cells from blood. The V gene is TRBV29-1 and the J gene is TRBJ2-1; the D region possibly corresponds to TRBD2 (6 bases align). The sequence in DNA is TGCAGCGTCGCCAACCTAGCGAGCGGCTCCTACAATGAGCAGTTCTTC. It codes for CSVANLASGSYNEQFF.